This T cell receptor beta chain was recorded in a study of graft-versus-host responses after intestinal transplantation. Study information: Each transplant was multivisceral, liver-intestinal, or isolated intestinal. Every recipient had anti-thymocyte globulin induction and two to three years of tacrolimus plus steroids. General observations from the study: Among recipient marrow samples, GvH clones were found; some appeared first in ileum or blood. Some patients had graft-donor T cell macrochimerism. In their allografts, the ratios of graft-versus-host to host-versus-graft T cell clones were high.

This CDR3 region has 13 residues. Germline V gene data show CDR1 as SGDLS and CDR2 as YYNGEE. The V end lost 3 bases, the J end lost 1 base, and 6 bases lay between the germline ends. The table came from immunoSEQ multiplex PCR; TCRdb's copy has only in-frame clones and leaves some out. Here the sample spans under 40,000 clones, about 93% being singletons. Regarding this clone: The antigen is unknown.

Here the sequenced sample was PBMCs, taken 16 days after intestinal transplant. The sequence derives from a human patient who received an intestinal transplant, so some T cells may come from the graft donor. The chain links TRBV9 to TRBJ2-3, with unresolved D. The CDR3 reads CASSDEGTDTQYF. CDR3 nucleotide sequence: TGTGCCAGCAGCGACGAGGGCACAGATACGCAGTATTTT.